This passage covers 7 T cell receptor beta chains from one sample sequenced in a study of type 1 regulatory T cells. TCRdb re-derived calls from the reads in MiXCR, one entry per CDR3 protein. Of tens of thousands of distinct CDR3 sequences listed, 55% to 65% are singletons. Their antigens are not known. The specimen was cultured non-Tr1 T cells, either the whole culture or a sorted T cell fraction (not recorded which). All receptors derive from a human donor in good health.

V and J are TRBV30 and TRBJ2-1, with 7 bases matching TRBD2. With V trimmed by 5 bases and J by 0 bases, 7 bases remained unmatched. This CDR3 has 15 amino acids. Germline lookup yields CDR1 GTSNPN and CDR2 SVGIG (reference sequence). DNA for the CDR3: TGTGCCTGGGCCGGAGCGGGGTCCTCCTACAATGAGCAGTTCTTC. This encodes CAWAGAGSSYNEQFF. Full variable domain (outside the CDR3, taken from reference TRBV30 and TRBJ2-1): SQTIHQWPATLVQPVGSPLSLECTVEGTSNPNLYWYRQAAGRGLQLLFYSVGIGQISSEVPQNLSASRPQDRQFILSSKKLLLSDSGFYLCAWAGAGSSYNEQFFGPGTRLTVL.

This clonotype occurred a few times. This chain uses TRBV20-1 with TRBJ2-1; 11 bases line up with TRBD2. CDR1 and CDR2 (germline): DFQATT, SNEGSKA (reference sequence). J lost 6 bases, V lost 2 bases, and 6 bases had no gene match. The CDR3 runs to 15 residues. As DNA, the CDR3 is TGCAGTGCTAGATCCCTAGCGGGAGGATTCAATGAGCAGTTCTTC. It specifies CSARSLAGGFNEQFF.

A single count supports this clonotype. The chain carries TRBV6-1 and TRBJ2-1, with 8 nucleotides matching TRBD2. CDR3 length: 15 amino acids. The germline CDR1 and CDR2 sequences are MNHNS and SASEGT. The ends lost 7 bases at V and 8 bases at J; junction bases unmatched: 13. In nucleotides, the CDR3 is TGTGCCAGCATAACCATAGCGGGAAGTTGGGATGAGCAGTTCTTC. Translating gives CASITIAGSWDEQFF.

The chain has TRBV2 and TRBJ1-5, with D unclear. V was cut by 8 bases and J by 8 bases, with 4 bases left in between. The CDR3 spans 9 residues. Germline-derived CDR1 and CDR2 are SNHLY and FYNNEI. Written as DNA, the CDR3 is TGTGCCAGCGGCGAGCCCCAGCATTTT. Amino acid sequence: CASGEPQHF.

This clonotype has only one observation. The rearrangement joins TRBV5-1 to TRBJ1-1; D perhaps matches TRBD1 (6 bases). The ends were cut back, 0 bases at V and 4 bases at J, with 10 bases in the middle. Germline V gene lookup returns CDR1 SGHRS and CDR2 YFSETQ. CDR3 length equals 14 residues. CDR3 amino acids: CASSLEQGITEAFF. The CDR3 nucleotides are TGCGCCAGCAGCTTGGAACAGGGCATCACTGAAGCTTTCTTT.

This clonotype was observed a handful of times. The CDR3 nucleotides are TGTGCCAGCAGCGTCATCGGACAGGGGGATTGGGGTGAGCAGTTCTTC. It encodes CASSVIGQGDWGEQFF. This chain links TRBV9 with TRBJ2-1; 10 bases line up with TRBD1. Trimming at V came to 2 bases and at J to 9 bases, leaving 11 bases not matched to a gene. CDR1 SGDLS and CDR2 YYNGEE come from the germline V gene. This CDR3 is 16 amino acids long.

This clonotype showed up just a few times. The V gene is TRBV7-9, the J gene TRBJ2-7, with 7 bases aligning to TRBD2. J lost 4 bases, V lost 5 bases, and 11 bases had no gene match. The CDR3 runs to 15 residues. Germline loops: CDR1 SEHNR, CDR2 FQNEAQ (reference sequence). The CDR3 bases are TGTGCCAGCAGCCTTAGCGCCGCGGGAGTATACGAGCAGTACTTC. Translation: CASSLSAAGVYEQYF.